The 29 T cell receptor beta chains listed next were all sequenced from one sample in a study of beta chain features in type 1 diabetes. Study conclusions and caveats: Shorter TCRB CDR3s, moderately but significantly so, were found in Type 1 diabetes patients in all four CD4+ subsets.

The isolated RNA, all of it, was reverse transcribed, so expressed TCRB transcripts were what got sequenced. Sequencing was performed with immunoSEQ multiplex PCR; in TCRdb, only in-frame clones are kept and a portion is missing. The table shows about 340,000 clones, with about 13% occurring only once. Antigens for these TCRs are unknown. Sample: naive CD4+ T cells from blood. The source of these receptors is a woman aged 18-29 years with type 1 diabetes.

The rearrangement uses TRBV28 and TRBJ1-1; the D gene is possibly TRBD1 (6 bases). The CDR3 spans 15 residues. V was trimmed by 5 bases and J by 0 bases, leaving 13 bases between them. Germline V gene data show CDR1 as MDHEN and CDR2 as SYDVKM. The CDR3 DNA sequence: TGTGCCAGCAGTATACAGGGACGGCTGAACACTGAAGCTTTCTTT. Protein product: CASSIQGRLNTEAFF.

This clone has just a few counts. The chain couples TRBV13 to TRBJ2-3; D is ambiguous. The ends were cut back, 5 bases at V and 0 bases at J, with 3 bases in the middle. The length of the CDR3 is 12 residues. CDR1 and CDR2 from the germline V gene are PRHDT and FYEKMQ (reference sequence). CDR3 sequence (DNA): TGTGCCAGCAGCCCAAGCACAGATACGCAGTATTTT. Amino acid sequence: CASSPSTDTQYF.

The chain uses TRBV27 and TRBJ2-3; D unresolved. This CDR3 spans 14 amino acids. The germline gives CDR1 MNHEY, CDR2 SMNVEV (reference sequence). Trimming removed 3 bases at V and 1 base at J, with 8 bases between. CDR3 sequence: CASSFSPRTDTQYF. CDR3 nucleotides: TGTGCCAGCAGTTTCAGTCCCCGCACAGATACGCAGTATTTT.

This chain uses TRBV19 with TRBJ2-1; D possibly corresponds to TRBD1 (6 bases). The V gene's germline CDR1 is LNHDA and CDR2 SQIVND (reference sequence). Deletions cut 5 bases from V and 4 bases from J, with 9 bases between. The CDR3 contains 13 residues. This CDR3 is CASSPTGYNEQFF. In DNA, the CDR3 is TGTGCCAGTAGTCCTACAGGGTACAATGAGCAGTTCTTC. The whole variable domain, filled in from reference TRBV19 and TRBJ2-1, reads DGGITQSPKYLFRKEGQNVTLSCEQNLNHDAMYWYRQDPGQGLRLIYYSQIVNDFQKGDIAEGYSVSREKKESFPLTVTSAQKNPTAFYLCASSPTGYNEQFFGPGTRLTVL.

This clone appeared a few times. V gene TRBV19 combines with J gene TRBJ2-3, with 9 positions matching TRBD1. CDR1 and CDR2 from the germline V gene are LNHDA and SQIVND (reference sequence). Trimming removed 3 bases from V and 4 bases from J; junction bases left unmatched: 2. The CDR3 is 14 residues long. The CDR3 bases are TGTGCCAGTAGTATTACAGGGGGCCCAGATACGCAGTATTTT. Its protein is CASSITGGPDTQYF.

V is TRBV18 and J is TRBJ1-1, with D possibly matching TRBD1 (5 bases). The CDR3 is 12 amino acids. Germline V gene lookup returns CDR1 KGHSH and CDR2 LQKENI. Trimming took off 5 bases at V and 10 bases at J, with 14 bases between the two ends. The CDR3 loop reads CASSSGRTPAFF. In DNA, the CDR3 is TGTGCCAGCTCAAGTGGCAGGACACCAGCTTTCTTT.

This clone was observed a few times. The rearrangement links TRBV20-1 to TRBJ1-4; D remains ambiguous. Per the germline V gene, CDR1 is DFQATT and CDR2 is SNEGSKA (reference sequence). The CDR3 has 11 residues. Deletions cut 0 bases from V and 7 bases from J, with 3 bases between. The CDR3 DNA sequence: TGCAGTGCTAGAGAGCGTGAAAAACTGTTTTTT. Translation gives CSAREREKLFF.

The rearrangement links TRBV18 to TRBJ2-5; 7 bases are a match to TRBD1. V lost 3 bases to trimming and J lost 2 bases; unmatched junction nucleotides: 3. The CDR3 covers 14 residues. Germline V CDR1 and CDR2: KGHSH, LQKENI. CDR3 coding DNA: TGTGCCAGCTCACCGGGGACAGAACAAGAGACCCAGTACTTC. This gives the protein CASSPGTEQETQYF.

CDR3 coding DNA: TGCAGCGTTGGGGGGGTATGGGATGAAAAACTGTTTTTT. Residues: CSVGGVWDEKLFF. This chain links TRBV29-1 with TRBJ1-4; the D gene is possibly TRBD1 (5 bases). Trimming stripped 4 bases from V and 6 bases from J, with 12 bases between. The CDR3 sequence is 13 residues long. Per the germline V gene, CDR1 is SQVTM and CDR2 is ANQGSEA. The complete variable domain, with remaining parts taken from reference TRBV29-1 and TRBJ1-4, reads SAVISQKPSRDICQRGTSLTIQCQVDSQVTMMFWYRQQPGQSLTLIATANQGSEATYESGFVIDKFPISRPNLTFSTLTVSNMSPEDSSIYLCSVGGVWDEKLFFGSGTQLSVL.

The chain has TRBV28 and TRBJ1-2; tentatively, D is TRBD1 (5 bases). The V gene's germline CDR1 is MDHEN and CDR2 SYDVKM. This CDR3 has 13 amino acids. V lost 3 bases and J lost 4, with 9 bases in between. CDR3 sequence: CASSFGGSYGYTF. For the CDR3, the DNA is TGTGCCAGCAGTTTTGGGGGGTCCTATGGCTACACCTTC.

The chain uses TRBV7-2 and TRBJ2-7; a weak D match, TRBD1 (6 bases). Germline loops: CDR1 SGHTA, CDR2 FQGNSA. Between the trimmed V and J ends, which lost 2 bases and 4 bases, there was a span of 9 bases. The CDR3 consists of 13 residues. The CDR3 is CASSLPGQYEQYF. CDR3 in DNA: TGTGCCAGCAGCTTACCCGGACAGTACGAGCAGTACTTC.

The rearrangement uses TRBV7-9 and TRBJ2-3; 7 bases are shared with TRBD2. The trim removed 0 bases at V and 3 bases at J, leaving 6 bases unmatched. This CDR3 has 16 residues. The germline gives CDR1 SEHNR, CDR2 FQNEAQ (reference sequence). CDR3: CASSLAAASGTDTQYF. The CDR3 region has the DNA TGTGCCAGCAGCTTAGCGGCGGCTAGCGGAACAGATACGCAGTATTTT. The full variable domain, its missing parts supplied by reference TRBV7-9 and TRBJ2-3, is DTGVSQNPRHKITKRGQNVTFRCDPISEHNRLYWYRQTLGQGPEFLTYFQNEAQLEKSRLLSDRFSAERPKGSFSTLEIQRTEQGDSAMYLCASSLAAASGTDTQYFGPGTRLTVL.

The chain combines TRBV5-1 with TRBJ2-5; 9 nucleotides match TRBD1. The junction had 6 bases not matched to a gene; V was cut back by 4 bases and J by 5 bases. The CDR3 runs 14 residues. Germline values: CDR1 SGHRS, CDR2 YFSETQ. CDR3 loop: CASSAGQGSETQYF. The CDR3 DNA reads TGCGCCAGCAGCGCGGGACAGGGATCGGAGACCCAGTACTTC.

J is TRBJ2-7 and V is TRBV18; D possibly corresponds to TRBD1 (7 bases). Trimming removed 2 bases at V and 5 bases at J, with 16 bases between. Germline values: CDR1 KGHSH, CDR2 LQKENI. The CDR3 spans 15 residues. The CDR3, as DNA: TGTGCCAGCTCACCATCGACAGGGAGGTCGGACGAGCAGTACTTC. This encodes CASSPSTGRSDEQYF.

This clone was detected only a few times. V usage is TRBV29-1 and J usage is TRBJ1-3; possible D gene TRBD1, 6 bases. Trimming shortened V by 6 bases and J by 4 bases, and 22 bases separated the two germline ends. Germline V gene lookup returns CDR1 SQVTM and CDR2 ANQGSEA. This CDR3 spans 16 amino acids. This chain's CDR3 is CSVSRQVPFVGNTIYF. For the CDR3, the DNA is TGCAGCGTCTCTCGACAGGTCCCATTCGTCGGAAACACCATATATTTT.

The chain carries TRBV30 and TRBJ2-1, with TRBD1 matching over 10 bases. V trimming: 1 base; J trimming: 7 bases; junction bases outside the gene matches: 4. The CDR3 consists of 14 residues. CDR1 is GTSNPN, CDR2 SVGIG, per germline (reference sequence). CDR3: CAWSGDRGGNEQFF. As DNA, the CDR3 is TGTGCCTGGAGTGGGGACAGGGGAGGGAATGAGCAGTTCTTC. The full variable domain, with the rest looked up from reference TRBV30 and TRBJ2-1, is SQTIHQWPATLVQPVGSPLSLECTVEGTSNPNLYWYRQAAGRGLQLLFYSVGIGQISSEVPQNLSASRPQDRQFILSSKKLLLSDSGFYLCAWSGDRGGNEQFFGPGTRLTVL.

This clone has just a few counts. The V call is TRBV2, the J call TRBJ1-4, with 7 bases aligning to TRBD1. Per germline, CDR1 SNHLY and CDR2 FYNNEI. V gave up 1 base and J gave up 8 bases; unmatched junction bases: 4. CDR3 length: 14 residues. The CDR3 DNA reads as TGTGCCAGCAGTGAAGACAGGGGTCGAGAAAAACTGTTTTTT. Translated: CASSEDRGREKLFF.

This clone was seen more than once but under ten times. The V call is TRBV7-2, the J call TRBJ2-5; TRBD1 might be the D (6 bases). The germline V gene has CDR1 SGHTA and CDR2 FQGNSA. V dropped 4 bases and J dropped 5 bases, with 14 bases sitting between them. The CDR3 is 14 residues long. In DNA, the CDR3 is TGTGCCAGCAGCTACTACAGGGACGGTGAGACCCAGTACTTC. Amino acid sequence: CASSYYRDGETQYF.

V is TRBV29-1 and J is TRBJ2-3, with D perhaps TRBD1 (6 bases). This CDR3 region has 11 residues. Germline-derived CDR1 and CDR2 are SQVTM and ANQGSEA. V lost 5 bases to trimming and J lost 7 bases, with 10 bases between them. The DNA for the CDR3 is TGCAGCGTTCGGGACACCTATACGCAGTATTTT. Amino acid sequence: CSVRDTYTQYF.

CDR3 sequence: CSIPPGGRTETQYF. The CDR3 DNA sequence: TGCAGTATTCCACCAGGGGGCAGGACAGAGACCCAGTACTTC. This sequence joins TRBV29-1 and TRBJ2-5; 8 bases align to TRBD1. The germline V gene has CDR1 SQVTM and CDR2 ANQGSEA. CDR3 length: 14 residues. Based on the CDR3 plus reference TRBV29-1 and TRBJ2-5, the full variable domain is SAVISQKPSRDICQRGTSLTIQCQVDSQVTMMFWYRQQPGQSLTLIATANQGSEATYESGFVIDKFPISRPNLTFSTLTVSNMSPEDSSIYLCSIPPGGRTETQYFGPGTRLLVL.

CDR3 DNA: TGTGCCAGTAGGGACCGGGACAGGTGGGCGGACGAGCAGTACTTC. Translated, it gives CASRDRDRWADEQYF. The V and J genes are TRBV19 and TRBJ2-7; 8 positions match TRBD1. CDR3 length equals 15 residues. The germline CDR1 and CDR2 sequences are LNHDA and SQIVND (reference sequence). V was pared by 6 bases and J by 5 bases, with 12 bases of the junction left unmatched. The full variable domain, completed using reference TRBV19 and TRBJ2-7, is DGGITQSPKYLFRKEGQNVTLSCEQNLNHDAMYWYRQDPGQGLRLIYYSQIVNDFQKGDIAEGYSVSREKKESFPLTVTSAQKNPTAFYLCASRDRDRWADEQYFGPGTRLTVT.

The CDR3 region is CASSVATRTGTSAGDTQYF. As DNA, the CDR3 is TGTGCCAGCAGCGTAGCTACGAGGACCGGGACTAGCGCTGGAGATACGCAGTATTTT. The chain links TRBV9 to TRBJ2-3; 10 nucleotides align to TRBD2. This CDR3 region has 19 residues. Germline V gives CDR1 SGDLS, CDR2 YYNGEE. V gave up 0 bases and J gave up 5 bases; unmatched junction bases: 15.

This clone was recorded a few times. V gene TRBV30 combines with J gene TRBJ2-2; maybe TRBD1 (5 bases). V lost 3 bases and J lost 5, with 10 bases in between. The CDR3 sequence is 13 residues long. CDR1 GTSNPN and CDR2 SVGIG come from the germline V gene (reference sequence). CDR3 sequence reads: CAWSPRETGELFF. CDR3 nucleotides: TGTGCCTGGAGCCCCAGGGAAACCGGGGAGCTGTTTTTT.

The gene calls are TRBV10-3 and TRBJ2-7; 7 bases fit TRBD1. The CDR3 totals 13 residues. V trimming: 6 bases; J trimming: 1 base; junction bases outside the gene matches: 3. In germline, CDR1 is ENHRY, CDR2 SYGVKD. The CDR3 spells CAIRLTGSYEQYF. The DNA for the CDR3 is TGTGCCATCAGATTGACAGGGTCCTACGAGCAGTACTTC.

This clone showed up just a few times. The V and J genes are TRBV6-6 and TRBJ1-4; D unresolved. V was cut by 5 bases and J by 7 bases, with 14 bases left in between. CDR3 length: 14 residues. Germline lookup yields CDR1 MNHNY and CDR2 SVGAGI (reference sequence). CDR3 nucleotides: TGTGCCAGCAGTACCCGCACCGCGGGTGAAAAACTGTTTTTT. Its translation is CASSTRTAGEKLFF.

This clone was observed a few times. This sequence joins TRBV30 and TRBJ1-3; the D is unclear. V was pared by 5 bases and J by 5 bases, with 13 bases between. CDR3 size: 13 residues. Germline V gene sequence: CDR1 GTSNPN, CDR2 SVGIG (reference sequence). The CDR3 reads CAWAPGGRNTIYF. In DNA, the CDR3 is TGTGCCTGGGCCCCGGGAGGTCGAAACACCATATATTTT. The full variable domain, completed using reference TRBV30 and TRBJ1-3, is SQTIHQWPATLVQPVGSPLSLECTVEGTSNPNLYWYRQAAGRGLQLLFYSVGIGQISSEVPQNLSASRPQDRQFILSSKKLLLSDSGFYLCAWAPGGRNTIYFGEGSWLTVV.

This clone showed up just a few times. The gene calls are TRBV20-1 and TRBJ2-5; D gene unclear. Looked up from germline, CDR1 is DFQATT and CDR2 is SNEGSKA (reference sequence). The V end lost 3 bases, the J end lost 13 bases, and 9 bases lay between the germline ends. There are 9 residues in the CDR3. As DNA, the CDR3 is TGCAGTGCTAGGCCCGGGTCGTACTTC. Translation: CSARPGSYF.

This clone was observed a few times. The chain is built from TRBV30 and TRBJ1-5; no clear D. Germline V gene lookup returns CDR1 GTSNPN and CDR2 SVGIG (reference sequence). V was shortened by 3 bases and J by 6 bases, with 9 bases between the two germline ends. The CDR3 runs to 12 residues. The DNA of the CDR3 is TGTGCCTGGAGCGAGGGTCTTCAGCCCCAGCATTTT. Protein sequence: CAWSEGLQPQHF. Full variable domain (rest looked up from reference TRBV30 and TRBJ1-5): SQTIHQWPATLVQPVGSPLSLECTVEGTSNPNLYWYRQAAGRGLQLLFYSVGIGQISSEVPQNLSASRPQDRQFILSSKKLLLSDSGFYLCAWSEGLQPQHFGDGTRLSIL.

This chain joins TRBV7-9 and TRBJ2-3; 8 bases are shared with TRBD1. The CDR3 spans 16 residues. Germline V gene sequence: CDR1 SEHNR, CDR2 FQNEAQ (reference sequence). Trimming at V came to 2 bases and at J to 1 base, leaving 5 bases not matched to a gene. CDR3 bases: TGTGCCAGCAGCTTAAGGCCGGGACAGGGCACAGATACGCAGTATTTT. Its protein product is CASSLRPGQGTDTQYF.